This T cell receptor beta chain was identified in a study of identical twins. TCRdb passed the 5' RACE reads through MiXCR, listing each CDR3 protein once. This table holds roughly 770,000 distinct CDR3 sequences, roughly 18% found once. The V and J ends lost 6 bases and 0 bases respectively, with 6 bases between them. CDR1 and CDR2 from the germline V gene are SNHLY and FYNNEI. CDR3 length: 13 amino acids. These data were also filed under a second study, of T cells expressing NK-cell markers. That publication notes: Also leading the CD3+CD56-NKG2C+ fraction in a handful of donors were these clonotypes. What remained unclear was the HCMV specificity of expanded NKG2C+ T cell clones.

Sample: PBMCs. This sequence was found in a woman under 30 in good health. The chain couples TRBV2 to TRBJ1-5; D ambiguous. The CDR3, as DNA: TGTGCCAGCAGCATGGATAGCAATCAGCCCCAGCATTTT. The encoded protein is CASSMDSNQPQHF. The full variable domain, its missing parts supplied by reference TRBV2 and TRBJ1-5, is EPEVTQTPSHQVTQMGQEVILRCVPISNHLYFYWYRQILGQKVEFLVSFYNNEISEKSEIFDDQFSVERPDGSNFTLKIRSTKLEDSAMYFCASSMDSNQPQHFGDGTRLSIL.